This T cell receptor beta chain stems from a study of identifying expanded T cells in peripheral blood. TCRdb's copy holds only in-frame clones and misses some; the assay was immunoSEQ multiplex PCR. The sample holds some 93,000 clones, around nine tenths seen once. No infections or other immune events were documented during collection. Germline assignment: CDR1 MNHEY and CDR2 SMNVEV (reference sequence). The V gene end was trimmed by 7 bases and the J gene end by 7 bases; junction bases not matched to a gene: 10. This CDR3 has 14 amino acids. Study observations and caveats: Across healthy donors, higher total template counts meant significantly greater approximately two-week count variance. Differentially abundant clones: roughly 1.2 between replicates, 15 to 17 at roughly 2 weeks, approximately 19 at four.

About this clone: Its matching antigen is unknown.

The rearrangement uses TRBV27 and TRBJ2-3, with 8 bases identical to TRBD2. This clonotype was obtained from a person aged 18 to 75 in good health. Sequenced input: blood. CDR3 region: CASKAGVPTYTQYF. In nucleotides, the CDR3 is TGTGCCAGCAAAGCGGGAGTGCCCACCTATACGCAGTATTTT.